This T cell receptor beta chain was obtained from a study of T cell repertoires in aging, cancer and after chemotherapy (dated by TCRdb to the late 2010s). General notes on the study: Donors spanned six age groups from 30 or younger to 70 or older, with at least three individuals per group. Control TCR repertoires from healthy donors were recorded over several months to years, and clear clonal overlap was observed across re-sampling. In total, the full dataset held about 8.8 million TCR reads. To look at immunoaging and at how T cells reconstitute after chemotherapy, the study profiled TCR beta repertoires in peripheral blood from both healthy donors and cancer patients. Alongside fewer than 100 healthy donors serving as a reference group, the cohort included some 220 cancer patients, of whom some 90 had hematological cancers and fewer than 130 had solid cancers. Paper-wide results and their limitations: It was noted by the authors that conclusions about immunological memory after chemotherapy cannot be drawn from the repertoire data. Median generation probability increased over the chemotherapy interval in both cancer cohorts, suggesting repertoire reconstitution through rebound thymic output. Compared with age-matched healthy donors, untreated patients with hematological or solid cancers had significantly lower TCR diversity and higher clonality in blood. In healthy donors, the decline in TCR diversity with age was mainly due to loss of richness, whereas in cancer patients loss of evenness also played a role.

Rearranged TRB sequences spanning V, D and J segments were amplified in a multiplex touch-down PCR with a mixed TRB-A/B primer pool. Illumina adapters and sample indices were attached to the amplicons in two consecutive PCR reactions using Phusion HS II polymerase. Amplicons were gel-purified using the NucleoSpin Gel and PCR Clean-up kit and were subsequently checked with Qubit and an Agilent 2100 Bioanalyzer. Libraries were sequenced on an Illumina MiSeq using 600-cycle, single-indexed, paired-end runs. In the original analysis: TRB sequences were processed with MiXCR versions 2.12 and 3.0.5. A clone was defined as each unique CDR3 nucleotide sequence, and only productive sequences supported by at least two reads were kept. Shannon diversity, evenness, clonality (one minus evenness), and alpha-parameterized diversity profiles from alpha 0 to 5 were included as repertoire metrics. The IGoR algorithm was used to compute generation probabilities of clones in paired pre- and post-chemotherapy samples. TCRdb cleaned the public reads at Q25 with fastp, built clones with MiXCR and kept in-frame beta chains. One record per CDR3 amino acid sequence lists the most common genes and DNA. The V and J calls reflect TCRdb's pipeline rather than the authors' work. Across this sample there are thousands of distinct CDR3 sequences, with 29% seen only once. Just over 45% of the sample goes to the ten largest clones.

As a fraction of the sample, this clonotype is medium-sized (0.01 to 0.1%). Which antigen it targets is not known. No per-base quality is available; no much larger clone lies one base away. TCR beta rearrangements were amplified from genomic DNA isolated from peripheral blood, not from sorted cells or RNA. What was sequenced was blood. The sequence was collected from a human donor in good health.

The CDR3 loop reads CASSIEISGANVLTF. Read as DNA, the sequence is TGTGCCAGTAGTATAGAAATCTCTGGGGCCAACGTCCTGACTTTC. This chain is built from TRBV19 and TRBJ2-6; the D gene remains uncertain. Looking up the germline V gene (reference sequence) yields CDR1 LNHDA and CDR2 SQIVND. The CDR3 runs 15 residues from the cysteine to the phenylalanine. The sequence is cut down to CDR3 DNA, 45 bases in frame from base 1. The junction shows trimming of 0 bases on V and 0 bases on J, plus 3 bases between the germline ends.